In its sample, the clone carrying this TCR beta chain was seen many times. Antigen specificity is unknown. This sample stems from a study of molecular identifiers for immune sequencing clone quantification. About the research overall: Sequencing covered four of five parts into which replicate RNA from about 21,000 or 97,000 naive CD8 cells was split.

TCRdb used MiXCR to reprocess the PCR reads, holding one entry per CDR3 protein. The sample has around 65,000 distinct CDR3 sequences; approximately 17% are singletons. V lost 4 bases and J 4 bases, leaving 15 bases between the germline ends. This CDR3 has 15 amino acids. Per the germline V gene, CDR1 is SGHAT and CDR2 is FQNNGV. The study, taken as a whole, reports: Spike-in Jurkat TCR RNA from a single cell reportedly registered among about 1 million naive cells. Because of identical TCR molecules sharing a barcode, sizes of highly expanded clones could be underestimated. Whereas clones above 20 RNA copies held under 1% of naive-cell molecules, they held over 98% of effector molecules.

The chain links TRBV11-2 to TRBJ2-3, with D possibly matching TRBD2 (5 bases). Material for sequencing was naive CD8+ T cells from blood, with Jurkat cell RNA spiked in. Regarding subset: FACS-sorted CD8+CD4-CCR7+CD45RA+ naive T cells. The sequence was obtained from a human donor in good health. Some libraries in this study had Jurkat cell RNA spiked in. In nucleotides, the CDR3 is TGTGCCAGCAGCTCACGGGAAGGGTTGGCAGATACGCAGTATTTT. Translating it yields CASSSREGLADTQYF.